This T cell receptor (beta chain) was documented in a study of PD-L1 blockade in urothelial cancer. About the research overall: Blood underwent analysis 3 weeks (second dose) and 6 weeks after treatment began. Median T cell yield from blood was approximately 130,000. Study outcomes and limitations: Better survival was predicted by below-median pretreatment blood TCR clonality.

Worth noting for this clone: Its matching antigen is unknown.

Time point indicated: peripheral blood 6 weeks after treatment start. Generated by immunoSEQ multiplex PCR, the TCRdb table keeps only in-frame clones and is missing some. The repertoire holds 40,000 to 45,000 clones, with about 89% as singletons. With 5 bases clipped from V and 7 bases from J, the junction kept 2 bases outside the gene matches. Germline V gives CDR1 SQVTM, CDR2 ANQGSEA. This CDR3 spans 10 amino acids. The chain combines TRBV29-1 with TRBJ2-7; TRBD2 aligns across 7 bases. This clonotype originated in a man aged 65 to 85 with urothelial cancer. The sample consisted of PBMCs, taken around atezolizumab (anti-PD-L1) treatment. CDR3: CSVWEGEQYF. The DNA of the CDR3 is TGCAGCGTTTGGGAGGGGGAGCAGTACTTC.